The 22 T cell receptor beta chains given below trace back to one sample, sequenced in a study of metastatic and nonmetastatic thyroid tumors. With MiXCR, TCRdb called clones anew from the PCR reads. The table has about 21,000 clones, 10% to 15% seen once; the top ten hold around a quarter. No treatment had been given to any patient before thyroid surgery. Sequencing was performed on blood. Every receptor here comes from a female donor with papillary thyroid cancer or a benign thyroid nodule (not recorded which). Some clones in this sample may be carry-over from other donors' samples.

Notes on this clone: A much larger clone is a single base away; this may be a read error. The chain uses TRBV5-4 and TRBJ2-3; perhaps D is TRBD1 or TRBD2 (7 bases each). The ends were cut back, 1 base at V and 7 bases at J, with 16 bases in the middle. Germline CDR1 SGHNT, CDR2 YYREEE (reference sequence). The CDR3 runs to 15 residues. CDR3 coding DNA: TGTGCCAGCAGCTTGAGGCAGGGGGGGGCATATACGCAGTATTTT. It specifies CASSLRQGGAYTQYF.

In this sample, this clone turned up a few times. A much larger clone lies one base from this, so it may be a read error. Other DNA variants within this sample encode the same CDR3. The chain is built from TRBV20-1 and TRBJ2-2; 7 bases agree with TRBD1. CDR1 is DFQATT, CDR2 SNEGSKA, per germline (reference sequence). The junction had 20 bases not matched to a gene; V was cut back by 0 bases and J by 1 base. The CDR3 has 21 residues. DNA of the CDR3: TGCAGTGCTAGAGATCAGGCTCGGGTCCTTACAGGGACAGTGAACACCGGGGAGCTGTTTTTT. Residues: CSARDQARVLTGTVNTGELFF.

At least ten counts were recorded for this clone. The chain is built from TRBV20-1 and TRBJ1-4; 7 bases line up with TRBD1. Germline values: CDR1 DFQATT, CDR2 SNEGSKA (reference sequence). CDR3 length: 13 residues. J gave up 8 bases and V 5 bases, and 8 bases lay outside the gene matches. CDR3 sequence reads: CSALRQGMEKLFF. CDR3 coding DNA: TGCAGTGCTCTAAGACAGGGTATGGAAAAACTGTTTTTT.

This clone was seen ten or more times. This chain's CDR3 is CSAHRRGQPYGYTF. In DNA, the CDR3 is TGCAGTGCGCACCGGCGCGGCCAACCCTATGGCTACACCTTC. V gene TRBV20-1 combines with J gene TRBJ1-2; D gene ambiguous. The CDR3 runs to 14 residues. The germline CDR1 and CDR2 sequences are DFQATT and SNEGSKA (reference sequence). V dropped 6 bases and J dropped 4 bases, with 18 bases sitting between them.

This clone was counted between two and nine times. The chain links TRBV6-1 to TRBJ2-7; D not certain. In germline, CDR1 is MNHNS, CDR2 SASEGT. The V end was cut by 3 bases, the J end by 3 bases, with 6 bases between. This CDR3 has 12 amino acids. CDR3 DNA sequence: TGTGCCAGCAGTGAGGACCGCTACGAGCAGTACTTC. Its translation is CASSEDRYEQYF.

This clone appeared many times. V and J are TRBV3-1 and TRBJ1-2; D is undetermined. Trimming left V 1 base short and J 3 bases short, with 9 bases between. In germline, CDR1 is LGHDT, CDR2 YNNKEL (reference sequence). The CDR3 loop spans 14 amino acids. This chain's CDR3 is CASSQVGGDYGYTF. CDR3 in DNA: TGTGCCAGCAGCCAAGTAGGCGGAGACTATGGCTACACCTTC.

This clone occurred a few times. A much larger clone is a single base away; this may be a read error. The chain carries TRBV29-1 and TRBJ2-1, with D unclear. Trimming removed 1 base at V and 12 bases at J, with 16 bases between. This CDR3 spans 13 amino acids. Germline-derived CDR1 and CDR2 are SQVTM and ANQGSEA. CDR3 region: CSVEAGFHDGQFF. CDR3 in DNA: TGCAGCGTTGAAGCCGGGTTTCACGATGGGCAGTTCTTC.

By share, this clone counts as medium-sized (0.01 to 0.1%). J is TRBJ1-6 and V is TRBV6-4; possible D gene TRBD1, 6 bases. V dropped 3 bases and J dropped 7 bases, with 13 bases sitting between them. Germline values: CDR1 MRHNA, CDR2 SNTAGT. The CDR3 spans 15 residues. The chain's CDR3 is CASSETGRGNSPLHF. The CDR3 DNA is TGTGCCAGCAGTGAGACAGGAAGGGGCAATTCACCCCTCCACTTT.

This clone was recorded at least ten times. The rearrangement joins TRBV20-1 to TRBJ2-7, with no clear D. The CDR3 spans 12 residues. Trimming shortened V by 3 bases and J by 0 bases, and 6 bases separated the two germline ends. Germline V gene lookup returns CDR1 DFQATT and CDR2 SNEGSKA (reference sequence). This CDR3 reads CSARAYSYEQYF. The DNA for the CDR3 is TGCAGTGCTAGGGCCTACTCCTACGAGCAGTACTTC.

The sample holds many counts of this clone. The chain recombines TRBV4-3 with TRBJ1-2; D gene ambiguous. V lost 2 bases, J lost 7 bases, and 14 bases lay in between. From germline, CDR1 is LGHNA and CDR2 YSLEER. This CDR3 spans 14 amino acids. CDR3: CASSQTTTLAGYTF. The CDR3, as DNA: TGCGCCAGCAGCCAAACGACCACCTTGGCTGGCTACACCTTC.

Remarks on this clone: A much larger clone lies one base from this, so it may be a read error. The chain uses TRBV7-2 and TRBJ2-1; D unresolved. V lost 2 bases and J lost 9, with 11 bases in between. Germline loops: CDR1 SGHTA, CDR2 FQGNSA. This CDR3 has 13 residues. The CDR3 DNA follows: TGTGCCAGCAGCTTATATGTTGAAGGTGAGCAGTTCTTC. This encodes CASSLYVEGEQFF. Variable domain in full (rest from reference TRBV7-2 and TRBJ2-1): GAGVSQSPSNKVTEKGKDVELRCDPISGHTALYWYRQSLGQGLEFLIYFQGNSAPDKSGLPSDRFSAERTGGSVSTLTIQRTQQEDSAVYLCASSLYVEGEQFFGPGTRLTVL.

This clone is labeled as medium-sized. The gene calls are TRBV12-3 or TRBV12-4 and TRBJ1-6; 9 positions agree with TRBD1. The CDR3 extends over 15 amino acids. The junction had 4 bases not matched to a gene; V was cut back by 7 bases and J by 3 bases. CDR3 loop: CASTPGQGYNSPLHF. As DNA, the CDR3 is TGTGCCAGCACCCCGGGACAGGGCTATAATTCACCCCTCCACTTT.

Of note for this clone: It is likely a read error, because the conserved phenylalanine at the end of the CDR3 is missing. The chain is built from TRBV27 and TRBJ1-5; D may be TRBD1 (5 bases). This CDR3 is 15 amino acids long. CDR1 and CDR2 from the germline V gene are MNHEY and SMNVEV (reference sequence). V lost 6 bases to trimming and J lost 4 bases, with 16 bases between them. The CDR3 bases are TGTGCCAGCAGCCAAGCGGGGTGGGGGAATCAGCCCCAGCATTCT. Its protein is CASSQAGWGNQPQHS.

This clone has ten or more counts. The rearrangement joins TRBV3-1 to TRBJ1-2; possibly TRBD1 for D (5 bases). Germline lookup yields CDR1 LGHDT and CDR2 YNNKEL (reference sequence). Trimming shortened V by 1 base and J by 2 bases, and 11 bases separated the two germline ends. The CDR3 sequence is 15 residues long. The CDR3 sequence is CASSQVVGPNYGYTF. CDR3 sequence (DNA): TGTGCCAGCAGCCAAGTCGTGGGGCCAAACTATGGCTACACCTTC.

This clone was counted many times. This chain connects TRBV7-9 to TRBJ2-1; D not resolved. CDR1 and CDR2 (germline): SEHNR, FQNEAQ (reference sequence). V was trimmed by 0 bases and J by 0 bases, leaving 3 bases between them. The CDR3 spans 14 residues. The CDR3 bases are TGTGCCAGCAGCTTAGCGGGCTCCTACAATGAGCAGTTCTTC. This sequence encodes CASSLAGSYNEQFF.

This clone has at least ten counts. This chain links TRBV7-2 with TRBJ2-1, with 9 bases lining up with TRBD2. Germline CDR1 SGHTA, CDR2 FQGNSA. The CDR3 sequence is 15 residues long. The V gene end was trimmed by 3 bases and the J gene end by 5 bases; junction bases not matched to a gene: 5. CDR3 nucleotides: TGTGCCAGCAGCTTCGGGCTAGCGGGGAACAATGAGCAGTTCTTC. Encoded protein: CASSFGLAGNNEQFF.

There are many counts of this clone. The chain couples TRBV19 to TRBJ1-1, with D hard to call. Germline V gives CDR1 LNHDA, CDR2 SQIVND (reference sequence). V dropped 3 bases and J dropped 4 bases, with 15 bases sitting between them. The CDR3 totals 15 residues. The CDR3 nucleotides are TGTGCCAGTAGTATTTCGTGGGAAGTACGCACTGAAGCTTTCTTT. Protein product: CASSISWEVRTEAFF.

The V and J genes are TRBV4-1 and TRBJ2-3; D may correspond to TRBD1 or TRBD2 (5 bases each). The CDR3 extends over 17 amino acids. Germline lookup yields CDR1 MGHRA and CDR2 YSYEKL. V was pared by 0 bases and J by 2 bases, with 15 bases between. CDR3 residues: CASSQDGAGGITDTQYF. The CDR3 nucleotides are TGCGCCAGCAGCCAAGACGGGGCAGGTGGTATCACAGATACGCAGTATTTT.

This clone was seen ten or more times. The genes are TRBV5-4 and TRBJ1-2; unclear D gene. Germline CDR1 reads SGHNT; CDR2 reads YYREEE (reference sequence). V was trimmed by 0 bases and J by 2 bases, leaving 8 bases between them. This CDR3 contains 14 residues. The CDR3, as DNA: TGTGCCAGCAGCTTGGCTCGGGCAAACTATGGCTACACCTTC. Its protein product is CASSLARANYGYTF. The entire variable domain, with the rest obtained from reference TRBV5-4 and TRBJ1-2, is as follows: ETGVTQSPTHLIKTRGQQVTLRCSSQSGHNTVSWYQQALGQGPQFIFQYYREEENGRGNFPPRFSGLQFPNYSSELNVNALELDDSALYLCASSLARANYGYTFGSGTRLTVV.

This clone was detected many times. The genes are TRBV12-3 or TRBV12-4 and TRBJ2-1; 7 bases agree with TRBD1. With V trimmed by 7 bases and J by 7 bases, 10 bases remained unmatched. The CDR3 consists of 14 residues. CDR3 region: CASTSYDRANEQFF. CDR3 sequence (DNA): TGTGCCAGCACCTCATACGACAGGGCAAATGAGCAGTTCTTC.

Points on this clone: A much more abundant neighbour one base away suggests this may be a read error. The CDR3 here is CASSLGQSVTVQLF. CDR3 coding DNA: TGTGCCAGCAGCTTAGGACAGTCTGTGACTGTGCAGCTCTTC. The chain carries TRBV7-2 and TRBJ2-1; a possible D gene is TRBD1 (5 bases). CDR1 is SGHTA, CDR2 FQGNSA, per germline. The CDR3 runs to 14 residues.

This clone was observed many times. The chain couples TRBV3-1 to TRBJ1-1; D is ambiguous. The germline V gene has CDR1 LGHDT and CDR2 YNNKEL (reference sequence). CDR3 length: 17 residues. Trimming pared 0 bases from V and 1 base from J, leaving 15 bases between. The CDR3 protein is CASSQEHPWPKNTEAFF. CDR3 bases: TGTGCCAGCAGCCAAGAACACCCCTGGCCGAAGAACACTGAAGCTTTCTTT.